Below, 18 T cell receptor beta chains from the same sample are listed, as sequenced in a study of blood T cell repertoires in COVID-19. Generated by immunoSEQ multiplex PCR, the TCRdb table keeps only in-frame clones and is missing some. The table shows about 120,000 clones, with 88% occurring only once. The sequenced sample was peripheral blood. The receptors come from a woman aged 45 to 65 with active or convalescent COVID-19.

The rearrangement uses TRBV25-1 and TRBJ2-3; 7 nucleotides line up with TRBD2. Germline trimming cut 7 bases from V and 6 bases from J; bases unmatched to any gene: 10. Germline V gene sequence: CDR1 MGHDK, CDR2 SYGVNS. The CDR3 is made up of 14 amino acids. The CDR3 protein is CASTKSGVPDTQYF. Written as DNA, the CDR3 is TGTGCCAGCACCAAAAGCGGGGTCCCCGATACGCAGTATTTT.

This chain uses TRBV28 with TRBJ1-5; D is unresolved. Trimming removed 4 bases from V and 3 bases from J, with 13 bases in between. This CDR3 region has 15 residues. Germline assignment: CDR1 MDHEN and CDR2 SYDVKM. The chain's CDR3 is CASSSFGEANQPQHF. CDR3 sequence (DNA): TGTGCCAGCAGTTCCTTTGGGGAGGCCAATCAGCCCCAGCATTTT.

The chain recombines TRBV5-1 with TRBJ2-5, with TRBD1 matching over 7 bases. The CDR3 is 14 amino acids. Germline V gene sequence: CDR1 SGHRS, CDR2 YFSETQ. The V gene end was trimmed by 0 bases and the J gene end by 4 bases; junction bases not matched to a gene: 3. The chain's CDR3 is CASSLDRGTETQYF. The CDR3 nucleotides read TGCGCCAGCAGCTTGGACAGGGGTACAGAGACCCAGTACTTC.

The rearrangement links TRBV9 to TRBJ1-3; the D is unclear. V lost 0 bases and J 0 bases, leaving 13 bases between the germline ends. The CDR3 covers 17 residues. CDR1 is SGDLS and CDR2 is YYNGEE in the germline V gene. The CDR3 bases are TGTGCCAGCAGCGTAGCGGGCGGGTCCAACTCTGGAAACACCATATATTTT. Amino acid sequence: CASSVAGGSNSGNTIYF.

The chain employs TRBV3-1 (or the pseudogene TRBV3-2) and TRBJ2-7, with 9 positions matching TRBD2. The V gene end was trimmed by 9 bases and the J gene end by 5 bases; junction bases not matched to a gene: 5. CDR3 length: 12 amino acids. Looked up from germline, CDR1 is LGHDT and CDR2 is YNNKEL (reference sequence). CDR3 DNA sequence: TGTGCCAGTTGCGGGACTAGCCACGAGCAGTACTTC. Translated: CASCGTSHEQYF.

V gene TRBV6-1 combines with J gene TRBJ1-1; D not certain. The ends were cut back, 0 bases at V and 1 base at J, with 6 bases in the middle. Per the germline V gene, CDR1 is MNHNS and CDR2 is SASEGT. The CDR3 runs to 14 residues. The CDR3 region has the DNA TGTGCCAGCAGTGAAGCAGCCCAGAACACTGAAGCTTTCTTT. It is translated as CASSEAAQNTEAFF.

With respect to this clone: The junction departs from the called germline gene at one end, perhaps through a read error. CDR3 sequence (DNA): TGTGCCAGCAGGGGGACTAGCGGCCCCCACTTC. Translating gives CASRGTSGPHF. The chain carries TRBV12-3 or TRBV12-4 and TRBJ2-5; 11 positions match TRBD2. This CDR3 is built from 11 residues.

The J gene is TRBJ2-3, the V gene TRBV4-3, with D perhaps matching TRBD1 (5 bases). Trimming removed 3 bases from V and 3 bases from J, with 13 bases in between. The germline V gene encodes CDR1 LGHNA and CDR2 YSLEER. The CDR3 is 15 residues long. The CDR3 sequence: CASSQGRRGTDTQYF. CDR3 nucleotides: TGCGCCAGCAGCCAGGGCCGTAGGGGAACAGATACGCAGTATTTT.

This clone was picked up one time. The chain carries TRBV24-1 and TRBJ2-1, with D hard to call. V lost 4 bases and J lost 8, with 14 bases in between. Germline V lookup: CDR1 KGHDR, CDR2 SFDVKD. CDR3 length equals 14 residues. CDR3: CATSDRTNEDEQFF. The CDR3 nucleotides are TGTGCCACCAGTGACCGAACCAATGAGGATGAGCAGTTCTTC.

This clone was seen only a few times. The J gene is TRBJ1-5, the V gene TRBV6-2 or TRBV6-3; D gene unclear. Deletions cut 5 bases from V and 3 bases from J, with 11 bases between. CDR3 length: 14 amino acids. The germline V gene encodes CDR1 MNHEY and CDR2 SVGEGT. The CDR3 DNA sequence: TGTGCCAGCAGTGGTACAATAGCCAATCAGCCCCAGCATTTT. It yields the protein CASSGTIANQPQHF.

The rearrangement uses TRBV4-1 and TRBJ1-1; D call uncertain. Germline CDR1 MGHRA, CDR2 YSYEKL. V lost 1 base to trimming and J lost 5 bases, with 14 bases between them. CDR3 length: 15 amino acids. The DNA for the CDR3 is TGCGCCAGCAGCCAAGTCGGGAATGGGCGGACTGAAGCTTTCTTT. As protein: CASSQVGNGRTEAFF.

The chain combines TRBV7-8 with TRBJ2-3, with a weak D call TRBD2 (6 bases). There are 16 residues in the CDR3. V shed 5 bases and J shed 2 bases, with 17 bases lying between them. Germline V gene lookup returns CDR1 SGHVS and CDR2 FQNEAQ. The CDR3 nucleotides are TGTGCCAGCAGCGAGGGACTCCGGATACACACAGATACGCAGTATTTT. This codes for CASSEGLRIHTDTQYF.

This clone turned up a few times. This sequence joins TRBV9 and TRBJ2-3; the D gene is possibly TRBD2 (6 bases). V was shortened by 2 bases and J by 0 bases, with 10 bases between the two germline ends. The CDR3 covers 15 residues. Germline-derived CDR1 and CDR2 are SGDLS and YYNGEE. The CDR3 spells CASSVGGFSTDTQYF. The CDR3 DNA sequence: TGTGCCAGCAGCGTTGGGGGGTTCAGCACAGATACGCAGTATTTT. The entire variable domain, with the rest obtained from reference TRBV9 and TRBJ2-3, is as follows: DSGVTQTPKHLITATGQRVTLRCSPRSGDLSVYWYQQSLDQGLQFLIQYYNGEERAKGNILERFSAQQFPDLHSELNLSSLELGDSALYFCASSVGGFSTDTQYFGPGTRLTVL.

The chain links TRBV30 to TRBJ2-1; 11 bases line up with TRBD2. The ends lost 0 bases at V and 4 bases at J; junction bases unmatched: 2. Germline V CDR1 and CDR2: GTSNPN, SVGIG (reference sequence). This CDR3 is 15 amino acids long. DNA for the CDR3: TGTGCCTGGAGTGTAGGGACTAGCGGATACAATGAGCAGTTCTTC. It translates to CAWSVGTSGYNEQFF.

This clone was seen more than once but under ten times. The chain links TRBV2 to TRBJ1-2; a possible D gene is TRBD1 (5 bases). Deletions cut 2 bases from V and 0 bases from J, with 10 bases between. Germline V gives CDR1 SNHLY, CDR2 FYNNEI. There are 15 residues in the CDR3. The chain's CDR3 is CASSENRNANYGYTF. In DNA form, the CDR3 reads TGTGCCAGCAGTGAAAACAGGAATGCTAACTATGGCTACACCTTC.

V usage is TRBV19 and J usage is TRBJ2-1; 14 nucleotides align to TRBD2. The J segment lost 3 bases and the V segment lost 6 bases, leaving 19 bases of the junction unmatched. The germline CDR1 and CDR2 sequences are LNHDA and SQIVND (reference sequence). CDR3 length: 21 residues. As DNA, the CDR3 is TGTGCCAGTAGCTTTTCCTCTCCGGGGACTAGCGGGAGCCAATACTACAATGAGCAGTTCTTC. This translates into CASSFSSPGTSGSQYYNEQFF.

This chain's CDR3 is CAISGQGAGNSPLHF. DNA of the CDR3: TGTGCCATCAGCGGACAGGGGGCCGGTAATTCACCCCTCCACTTT. The chain carries TRBV10-3 and TRBJ1-6, with 11 positions matching TRBD1. The CDR3 totals 15 residues. The J segment lost 6 bases and the V segment lost 6 bases, leaving 4 bases of the junction unmatched. Looked up from germline, CDR1 is ENHRY and CDR2 is SYGVKD.

J is TRBJ1-4 and V is TRBV6-6, with 8 positions matching TRBD1. After removal of 2 bases from V and 8 bases from J, the junction contained 4 bases not matched to a gene. Germline loops: CDR1 MNHNY, CDR2 SVGAGI (reference sequence). The CDR3 has 14 residues. DNA for the CDR3: TGTGCCAGCAGTTACGGACAGGGTGGGGAAAAACTGTTTTTT. Encoded protein: CASSYGQGGEKLFF.